This TCR beta chain originates from a study of blood T cell repertoires in COVID-19 (TCRdb year 2020). Concerning the study at large: Collaborator samples came from the United States, Italy and Spain and covered acute and convalescent phases of COVID-19. The repertoires were made available in a free public database intended to serve as a resource for research on the immune response to SARS-CoV-2. Nearly every sample came with metadata listing a de-identified subject ID, COVID-19 status, age in years and sex. The prospective study material was composed of cDNA or gDNA derived from T cells, B-cell-depleted T cells, or PBMCs. Samples were obtained from the ongoing ImmuneRACE study (first 160 participants) and from 1,000 to 1,500 subjects provided by 6 global collaborators. HLA class I and class II types, where available, came from metadata supplied by the sample provider rather than from assay-based typing. Deeply sampled blood TCRbeta repertoires from subjects exposed to, actively infected with, or recovered from COVID-19 were included in the dataset. What the research found in general, with its limitations: Clinical and demographic metadata were provided uncurated, with the amount varying by source and participant.

For this clone: Its antigen remains unidentified. No clone much larger than this one lies a single base away; base qualities are absent.

The immunoSEQ Assay, a bias-controlled multiplex PCR, was used to amplify TCRbeta CDR3 regions from genomic DNA. In the original analysis: The number of nucleated cells in each sample was estimated by amplification of reference gene primers within the assay. To quantify the absolute abundance of each unique TCRbeta CDR3 rearrangement, sequence reads were collapsed and filtered. Productive Simpson clonality was computed per sample as the square root of Simpson's diversity index over productive rearrangements. The table was pulled from immuneACCESS by TCRdb, which kept in-frame rearrangements only. Such tables lose some clones; where checked, under half of the loss comes from unresolved V genes, and the rest has no known cause. D and trimming were read from the DNA, whereas the V and J calls and clone size are those reported in that table. Counted in this sample were roughly 230,000 clones; around 81% of them appeared once. The ten biggest clones cover 4% to 5.5% of the sample.

Each collaborating institution followed its own protocols to collect whole blood in K2EDTA tubes. For TCRbeta analysis, collaborator samples were shipped as frozen whole blood, as isolated PBMCs, or as DNA extracted from either sample type. The CDR3 contains 14 residues, cysteine and phenylalanine counted. Only the CDR3 part of the read is kept: 42 bases, read in frame from the first base. CDR1 and CDR2 are read off the germline V gene as SGHRS and YFSETQ. The germline ends are 12 bases apart after V is trimmed by 4 bases and J by 2 bases. The receptor's source is a man aged 45-60 years with active or convalescent COVID-19. The V gene is TRBV5-1 and the J gene is TRBJ2-5; the D gene is perhaps TRBD1, on 6 matching bases. The sample comprised peripheral blood. The CDR3 protein: CASSTGTNQETQYF. The bases are TGCGCCAGCAGCACCGGGACAAATCAAGAGACCCAGTACTTC. Joined to the reference TRBV5-1 and TRBJ2-5 proteins, this CDR3 gives the full variable domain: KAGVTQTPRYLIKTRGQQVTLSCSPISGHRSVSWYQQTPGQGLQFLFEYFSETQRNKGNFPGRFSGRQFSNSRSEMNVSTLELGDSALYLCASSTGTNQETQYFGPGTRLLVL.